These T cell receptor beta chains were read from a single sample in a study of shared clonotypes between healthy human individuals. The data were produced by immunoSEQ multiplex PCR, yet TCRdb's version contains in-frame clones alone and is incomplete. The table has approximately 530,000 clones, about 96% seen once. Material: naive CD4+ T cells sorted from blood. The receptors derive from a woman in her twenties or thirties in good health. Each CDR3 is given with its conserved first and last residue. D genes are given only for firm matches. Not all rows give a size; the values are once, few, many and, for expanded clones, a class.

>TRBD2|.|18|TRBJ2-1|TRBV14
TGTGCCAGCAGCCAAGATAGTCTAGCGGGAGGGCCGGGGAATGAGCAGTTCTTC
CASSQDSLAGGPGNEQFF
>.|once|15|TRBJ1-3|TRBV11-2
TGTGCCAGCAGCCCACCCGGGGGGCTTGGAAACACCATATATTTT
CASSPPGGLGNTIYF
>.|once|11|TRBJ2-7|TRBV11-2
TGTGCCAGCAGCTTAGCCTACGAGCAGTACTTC
CASSLAYEQYF
>.|once|14|TRBJ2-5|TRBV5-4
TGTGCCAGCAGCTTGGAAGCTGGGCAAGAGACCCAGTACTTC
CASSLEAGQETQYF
>.|.|13|TRBJ2-7|TRBV7-3
TGTGCCAGCAGCCTAAAAACTGGGGGAGAGCAGTACTTC
CASSLKTGGEQYF
>.|.|14|TRBJ2-1|TRBV9
TGTGCCAGCACTCCCCAGGGTGCACACAATGAGCAGTTCTTC
CASTPQGAHNEQFF
>.|.|12|TRBJ2-1|TRBV28
TGTGCCAGCAGTTCAACCACCACTGAGCAGTTCTTC
CASSSTTTEQFF
>TRBD2|.|18|TRBJ2-3|TRBV9
TGTGCCAGCAGCGTAGGAGGGAGCGGGAGTACCGGCACGGATACGCAGTATTTT
CASSVGGSGSTGTDTQYF
>TRBD2|.|15|TRBJ2-1|TRBV19
TGTGCCAGCAAACCTACTAGCGGGAGTCTCAATGAGCAGTTCTTC
CASKPTSGSLNEQFF
>.|.|14|TRBJ2-7|TRBV6-1
TGTGCCAGCATTAGGACTGTAAGCTCCTACGAGCAGTACTTC
CASIRTVSSYEQYF
>.|.|14|TRBJ2-7|TRBV6-1
TGTGCCAGCAGAGAAGGACAAGGGATCTACGAGCAGTACTTC
CASREGQGIYEQYF
>.|.|13|TRBJ2-7|TRBV14
TGTGCCAGCAGCCCTACAGGAACCTACGAGCAGTACTTC
CASSPTGTYEQYF
>TRBD1|.|15|TRBJ1-5|TRBV5-4
TGTGCCAGCAGCATGACCGGACAGGGGAATCAGCCCCAGCATTTT
CASSMTGQGNQPQHF
>.|.|10|TRBJ2-5|TRBV29-1
TGCAGCGTTGTAAGGGAGACCCAGTACTTC
CSVVRETQYF
>.|.|16|TRBJ2-7|TRBV5-5
TGTGCCAGCAGCCTAGACAGCCTAAATAATCTCTACGAGCAGTACTTC
CASSLDSLNNLYEQYF
>.|.|14|TRBJ2-5|TRBV6-6
TGTGCCAGCAGTTACCTCTCACCGGCGGAGACCCAGTACTTC
CASSYLSPAETQYF
>.|.|14|TRBJ2-3|TRBV27
TGTGCCAGCACCCGGACCGGACAGTTAGATACGCAGTATTTT
CASTRTGQLDTQYF
>TRBD2|once|16|TRBJ2-3|TRBV7-3
TGTGCCAGCAGCTTAAGTCTAGCGGGAGGACCAGATACGCAGTATTTT
CASSLSLAGGPDTQYF
>.|.|15|TRBJ1-1|TRBV6-6
TGTGCCAGCAGTTACTCGACTTGGCTGAACACTGAAGCTTTCTTT
CASSYSTWLNTEAFF
>TRBD1|few|13|TRBJ2-1|TRBV5-1
TGCGCCAGCAGCCAACAGGGGTTCAATGAGCAGTTCTTC
CASSQQGFNEQFF
>.|.|15|TRBJ2-2|TRBV4-3
TGCGCCAGCCACCGTCGACCCGGGCACACCGGGGAGCTGTTTTTT
CASHRRPGHTGELFF
>TRBD1|.|15|TRBJ2-7|TRBV11-1
TGTGCCAGCAGCTCTCCCGGGACAGGGGTCTACGAGCAGTACTTC
CASSSPGTGVYEQYF
>TRBD1|.|15|TRBJ1-6|TRBV28
TGTGCCAGCAGGACCGGGACAGGGTATTATTCACCCCTCCACTTT
CASRTGTGYYSPLHF
>.|.|15|TRBJ2-2|TRBV18
TGTGCCAGCTCACCAGTCTCCAGGAACACCGGGGAGCTGTTTTTT
CASSPVSRNTGELFF
>TRBD2|once|16|TRBJ2-7|TRBV6-1
TGTGCCAGCAGTGAAGCCCTCCTTGGGACTAAGTACGAGCAGTACTTC
CASSEALLGTKYEQYF
>TRBD2|.|14|TRBJ2-1|TRBV2
TGTGCCAGCAGCCGACTAGCGGGAGGGCTTGAGCAGTTCTTC
CASSRLAGGLEQFF
>.|.|15|TRBJ1-5|TRBV2
TGTGCCAGCAGTGCATGGCAGGGTAGCAATCAGCCCCAGCATTTT
CASSAWQGSNQPQHF
>.|.|15|TRBJ2-7|TRBV10-2
TGCGCCAGCAGAAAACGGGCAGAGCGGACGGACGAGCAGTACTTC
CASRKRAERTDEQYF
>.|once|14|TRBJ2-3|TRBV5-6
TGTGCCAGCACCGTCGACCCCCACACAGATACGCAGTATTTT
CASTVDPHTDTQYF
>.|.|14|TRBJ2-7|TRBV28
TGTGCCAGCGGTGTTAGCACCCCTCCGTACGAGCAGTACTTC
CASGVSTPPYEQYF
>.|.|16|TRBJ2-7|TRBV5-1
TGCGCCAGCAGCCTGCAGGACAGCCGGTATACCTACGAGCAGTACTTC
CASSLQDSRYTYEQYF
>.|.|15|TRBJ1-1|TRBV6-5
TGTGCCAGCAGTTACGGAGACAGTCAGGACACTGAAGCTTTCTTT
CASSYGDSQDTEAFF
>.|.|15|TRBJ1-1|TRBV27
TGTGCCAGCAGTTTATCCCGCATCCAGGGTACTGAAGCTTTCTTT
CASSLSRIQGTEAFF
>TRBD1|.|13|TRBJ2-7|TRBV28
TGTGCCAGCAGTGCCCTCAAATGGGACAGGGAGTACTTC
CASSALKWDREYF
>.|.|13|TRBJ2-5|TRBV19
TGTGCCAGTAGCGGAAGGCCGCAAGAGACCCAGTACTTC
CASSGRPQETQYF
>.|.|14|TRBJ2-4|TRBV29-1
TGCAGCGTTGGAAATGTCGAGGGCAAAAACATTCAGTACTTC
CSVGNVEGKNIQYF
>TRBD1|.|14|TRBJ1-1|TRBV7-9
TGTGCCAGCAGCCCTAGACAGGGAAACACTGAAGCTTTCTTT
CASSPRQGNTEAFF
>.|.|19|TRBJ2-3|TRBV5-1
TGCGCCAGCAGCTTAAAAACTAGCTGGGGCCGGGGTATCACAGATACGCAGTATTTT
CASSLKTSWGRGITDTQYF
>TRBD2|once|20|TRBJ2-4|TRBV5-1
TGCGCCAGCAGCTTGTCGGGTAGCGGGAGGACCGAACTAGCCAAAAACATTCAGTACTTC
CASSLSGSGRTELAKNIQYF
>.|.|16|TRBJ2-5|TRBV29-1
TGCAGCGTTGATAACCGTTACGACGTTTTCCAAGAGACCCAGTACTTC
CSVDNRYDVFQETQYF
>.|.|11|TRBJ1-5|TRBV5-5
TGTGCCAGCAGCGAGGGCCCGGTTTGGCATTTT
CASSEGPVWHF
>.|once|16|TRBJ1-1|TRBV5-3
TGTGCCAGAAGCTCACCCTTGGACGGGGAGAACACTGAAGCTTTCTTT
CARSSPLDGENTEAFF
>.|.|16|TRBJ1-2|TRBV12-2
TGTGCAAGTCGCTACGGGACACCCGCACACTCTCGGGGCTACACCTTC
CASRYGTPAHSRGYTF
>.|.|13|TRBJ2-7|TRBV11-2
TGTGCCAGCAGCCGAATACCAACCTACGAGCAGTACTTC
CASSRIPTYEQYF
>.|.|14|TRBJ2-2|TRBV27
TGTGCCAGCACGGCGAGGCCTAACACCGGGGAGCTGTTTTTT
CASTARPNTGELFF
>TRBD2|.|14|TRBJ2-7|TRBV28
TGTGCCAGCAGGAGACTAGCGGGACACTGGGAGCAGTACTTC
CASRRLAGHWEQYF
>.|.|17|TRBJ1-4|TRBV19
TGTGCCAGTAGTATAGGCGTAGGAGCGCCAACTAATGAAAAACTGTTTTTT
CASSIGVGAPTNEKLFF
>.|.|12|TRBJ1-6|TRBV11-2
TGTGCCAGCAGCTTAGGAGTATCACCCCTCCACTTT
CASSLGVSPLHF
>TRBD1|once|15|TRBJ1-1|TRBV5-1
TGCGCCAGCAGCTTGGCACAGGGGCTAAACACTGAAGCTTTCTTT
CASSLAQGLNTEAFF
>.|.|17|TRBJ1-2|TRBV28
TGTGCCAGCAGTCTGGGAGGCGGGGTCCCTTTAAACTATGGCTACACCTTC
CASSLGGGVPLNYGYTF
>TRBD1|.|14|TRBJ1-4|TRBV11-3
TGTGCCAGCAGCTTTGACAGGGGCCGTGAAAAACTGTTTTTT
CASSFDRGREKLFF